This paragraph reports one T cell receptor beta chain. The sample is drawn from a study of T cell clones after liver transplantation. Looked up from germline, CDR1 is MNHEY and CDR2 is SMNVEV (reference sequence). The CDR3 runs to 14 residues. Trimming cost V 4 bases and J 3 bases; bases outside gene matches: 6. The method was immunoSEQ multiplex PCR; TCRdb's version includes in-frame clones alone and lacks a portion of them. The sample shows about 21,000 clones, approximately 94% of them seen only once. This sequence was found in a human patient who received a liver transplant. Some T cells may be provided by the graft donor. This chain links TRBV27 with TRBJ2-7, with 7 positions matching TRBD1. The sample was CD8+ T cells from blood, taken around 25 months after liver transplant. CDR3 region: CASSYRGHGYEQYF. The CDR3 nucleotides are TGTGCCAGCAGTTACAGGGGACATGGCTACGAGCAGTACTTC.